This TCR beta chain is drawn from a study of cytomegalovirus exposure and HLA in healthy donors. It was with 60 Vbeta and 13 Jbeta primers that the PCR ran. Assay: immunoSEQ multiplex PCR; the TCRdb copy retains only in-frame clones and omits some. The table shows around 140,000 clones, with under 10% occurring only once. Germline CDR1 reads SQVTM; CDR2 reads ANQGSEA. V was cut by 7 bases and J by 7 bases, with 16 bases left in between. The CDR3 covers 13 residues. This clone was counted between two and nine times. The chain has TRBV29-1 and TRBJ2-2, with TRBD2 as a possible D gene (6 bases). The sequencing sample was made of PBMCs. The receptor comes from a woman aged 40 to 50 in good health and CMV-seropositive. The CDR3 sequence: CSAGTPPVGELFF. The CDR3 nucleotides are TGCAGCGCCGGGACTCCTCCCGTCGGGGAGCTGTTTTTT.